This T cell receptor beta chain stems from a study of cytomegalovirus exposure and HLA in healthy donors. The CDR3 has 14 amino acids. Between the trimmed V and J ends, which lost 0 bases and 7 bases, there was a span of 12 bases. Germline CDR1 SGHDN, CDR2 FVKESK. Sequencing used immunoSEQ multiplex PCR; TCRdb keeps in-frame clones, though not all of them. This sample has roughly 200,000 clones, with approximately 89% found just once. This chain connects TRBV14 to TRBJ1-2; a weak D match, TRBD1 (6 bases). This clonotype originated in a man between 25 and 39 years old in good health and CMV-seropositive. The specimen was PBMCs. The DNA for the CDR3 is TGTGCCAGCAGCCAAGAAGGGGGGCGGCGTGGCTACACCTTC. This gives the protein CASSQEGGRRGYTF.